What follows describes a single T cell receptor beta chain. Its antigen remains unknown. V was cut by 5 bases and J by 6 bases, with 14 bases left in between. In germline, CDR1 is MGHDK, CDR2 SYGVNS. The CDR3 contains 15 residues. The sample belongs to a study of CD8+ T cells in alopecia areata. Study results and caveats: TCRs were shared less clearly across patients than in mice, possibly for HLA-related reasons.

Described treatment: oral pan-JAK inhibitor, 5-10 mg twice daily. RNA, once extracted, was reverse transcribed into cDNA for use as the sequencing template. The assay was immunoSEQ multiplex PCR, and TCRdb's table has in-frame clones only and misses some. The sample shows 160,000 or so clones, about three fifths of them seen only once. The clonotype originates from a human donor with alopecia areata. The chain joins TRBV25-1 to TRBJ1-6; possible D gene TRBD1, 6 bases. The starting material was CD4+ T cells sorted from blood, obtained at week 4, from a patient treated with tofacitinib. CDR3 sequence: CASSLQGGTNSPLHF. DNA of the CDR3: TGTGCCAGCAGTCTACAGGGTGGTACTAATTCACCCCTCCACTTT.